These T cell receptor beta chains were read from a single sample in a study of OX40 agonist ivuxolimab in advanced cancers. Libraries were prepared by immunoSEQ multiplex PCR; TCRdb keeps only in-frame clonotypes and omits some of them. Of tens of thousands of clones listed, about 85% are singletons. The sequencing here drew on CD4+ or CD8+ T cells sorted from blood, taken in a trial of the OX40 agonist ivuxolimab. The receptors were sampled from an adult with an advanced solid tumor such as melanoma, head and neck, liver or kidney cancer. Both conserved end residues are part of each CDR3. Each record gives: V gene, J gene, clone size, D gene, CDR3 protein, CDR3 DNA. A D gene is named only where the DNA matches it firmly. Where a row states a size, it is once, few, many or the class of an expanded clone; other rows omit it.

v_gene: TRBV5-6
j_gene: TRBJ2-1
abundance: .
d_gene: .
CDR3aa: CASSPFQGYNEQFF
CDR3nt: TGTGCCAGCAGCCCCTTCCAGGGTTACAATGAGCAGTTCTTC

v_gene: TRBV25-1
j_gene: TRBJ2-7
abundance: .
d_gene: .
CDR3aa: CASRTVYEQYF
CDR3nt: TGTGCCAGCAGGACAGTCTACGAGCAGTACTTC

v_gene: TRBV4-1
j_gene: TRBJ2-7
abundance: .
d_gene: .
CDR3aa: CASSQDRRGARTYEQYF
CDR3nt: TGCGCCAGCAGCCAAGATCGACGGGGCGCGAGGACCTACGAGCAGTACTTC

v_gene: TRBV7-9
j_gene: TRBJ1-2
abundance: .
d_gene: TRBD1
CDR3aa: CASSARTGDGYTF
CDR3nt: TGTGCCAGCAGCGCCCGGACAGGGGATGGCTACACCTTC

v_gene: TRBV4-1
j_gene: TRBJ2-3
abundance: .
d_gene: TRBD2
CDR3aa: CASSQDVRGGRTDTQYF
CDR3nt: TGCGCCAGCAGCCAAGATGTCCGGGGGGGCCGGACAGATACGCAGTATTTT

v_gene: TRBV28
j_gene: TRBJ1-2
abundance: .
d_gene: TRBD1
CDR3aa: CASSVTDRAPNGYTF
CDR3nt: TGTGCCAGCAGTGTTACCGACAGGGCCCCAAATGGCTACACCTTC

v_gene: TRBV2
j_gene: TRBJ2-5
abundance: .
d_gene: .
CDR3aa: CASSDGLAGTQYF
CDR3nt: TGTGCCAGCAGTGACGGGCTAGCAGGGACCCAGTACTTC

v_gene: TRBV6-5
j_gene: TRBJ2-5
abundance: .
d_gene: .
CDR3aa: CASWGRGGETQYF
CDR3nt: TGTGCCAGCTGGGGCAGGGGTGGAGAGACCCAGTACTTC

v_gene: TRBV9
j_gene: TRBJ1-1
abundance: .
d_gene: TRBD1
CDR3aa: CASSTRDRDTEAFF
CDR3nt: TGTGCCAGCAGCACAAGGGACAGGGACACTGAAGCTTTCTTT

v_gene: TRBV11-3
j_gene: TRBJ2-7
abundance: few
d_gene: .
CDR3aa: CASSKTPEYEQYF
CDR3nt: TGTGCCAGCAGCAAGACACCGGAGTACGAGCAGTACTTC

v_gene: TRBV7-9
j_gene: TRBJ1-4
abundance: .
d_gene: .
CDR3aa: CASSFQGTQGLVKLFF
CDR3nt: TGTGCCAGCAGCTTTCAGGGAACACAGGGTTTGGTAAAACTGTTTTTT

v_gene: TRBV6-1
j_gene: TRBJ2-7
abundance: few
d_gene: .
CDR3aa: CASSVEYYEQYF
CDR3nt: TGTGCCAGCAGTGTCGAGTATTACGAGCAGTACTTC

v_gene: TRBV28
j_gene: TRBJ1-2
abundance: .
d_gene: .
CDR3aa: CASRGYGYTF
CDR3nt: TGTGCCAGCAGGGGATATGGCTACACCTTC

v_gene: TRBV25-1
j_gene: TRBJ2-4
abundance: .
d_gene: .
CDR3aa: CASRPSEGHFFDIQYF
CDR3nt: TGTGCCAGCAGGCCTTCCGAGGGTCACTTCTTTGACATTCAGTACTTC

v_gene: TRBV7-8
j_gene: TRBJ1-2
abundance: .
d_gene: .
CDR3aa: CASSSPLGLDGYTF
CDR3nt: TGTGCCAGCAGCTCCCCCTTGGGGCTCGATGGCTACACCTTC

v_gene: TRBV10-1
j_gene: TRBJ2-1
abundance: .
d_gene: TRBD2
CDR3aa: CASSDPGLADYNEQFF
CDR3nt: TGCGCCAGCAGTGACCCTGGACTAGCGGATTACAATGAGCAGTTCTTC

v_gene: TRBV4-3
j_gene: TRBJ2-3
abundance: .
d_gene: .
CDR3aa: CASSLGSGTDTQYF
CDR3nt: TGCGCCAGCAGCCTCGGGAGCGGCACAGATACGCAGTATTTT

v_gene: TRBV2
j_gene: TRBJ1-2
abundance: .
d_gene: TRBD1
CDR3aa: CASSSDRGANYGYTF
CDR3nt: TGTGCCAGCAGTTCAGACAGGGGCGCTAACTATGGCTACACCTTC

v_gene: TRBV7-8
j_gene: TRBJ1-5
abundance: .
d_gene: .
CDR3aa: CASSLEHTQPQHF
CDR3nt: TGTGCCAGCAGCTTAGAACACACGCAGCCCCAGCATTTT

v_gene: TRBV7-6
j_gene: TRBJ2-1
abundance: .
d_gene: TRBD2
CDR3aa: CASSPGTSVASSYNEQFF
CDR3nt: TGTGCCAGCAGCCCCGGGACTAGCGTCGCGAGCTCCTACAATGAGCAGTTCTTC

v_gene: TRBV19
j_gene: TRBJ2-3
abundance: .
d_gene: .
CDR3aa: CASRESAAADRNTQYF
CDR3nt: TGTGCCAGTAGAGAATCAGCGGCCGCAGATAGGAATACGCAGTATTTT

v_gene: TRBV11-2
j_gene: TRBJ2-1
abundance: .
d_gene: .
CDR3aa: CASTSTGLQFF
CDR3nt: TGTGCCAGCACCTCAACTGGGCTTCAGTTCTTC

v_gene: TRBV19
j_gene: TRBJ1-5
abundance: many
d_gene: .
CDR3aa: CASSISAHYNQPQHF
CDR3nt: TGTGCCAGTAGTATTTCGGCGCATTACAATCAGCCCCAGCATTTT

v_gene: TRBV7-2
j_gene: TRBJ2-7
abundance: once
d_gene: TRBD2
CDR3aa: CASSPRGLDWETLYEQYF
CDR3nt: TGTGCCAGCAGCCCCCGCGGACTAGACTGGGAGACCCTATACGAGCAGTACTTC

v_gene: TRBV6-1
j_gene: TRBJ1-1
abundance: .
d_gene: .
CDR3aa: CASSVLSGGNTEAFF
CDR3nt: TGTGCCAGCAGTGTCTTGAGTGGGGGGAACACTGAAGCTTTCTTT

v_gene: TRBV7-2
j_gene: TRBJ1-6
abundance: .
d_gene: TRBD1
CDR3aa: CASSFTQGANSPLHF
CDR3nt: TGTGCCAGCAGCTTCACACAGGGGGCCAATTCACCCCTCCACTTT